This entry lists 30 T cell receptor beta chains sequenced from one sample in a study of regulatory T cells in long-lasting Graves disease. Library construction for TCR beta used iRepertoire HTBI primers and Arm-PCR of CDR3 regions. Each CDR3 protein gets one entry after TCRdb re-called the multiplex PCR reads with MiXCR. The table has hundreds of thousands of distinct CDR3 sequences, roughly a sixth seen once. Time point: newly diagnosed GD, antithyroid drugs for less than 3 months. RNA from PBMCs was the source of the TCR library. Separately, the same data were catalogued under a study of T cells in Graves' hyperthyroidism and ophthalmopathy.

The specimen was peripheral blood mononuclear cells (PBMCs), collected at new diagnosis, from a patient treated with antithyroid drugs. The receptors derive from a man younger than 35 with Graves disease.

This clonotype occurred many times. This chain links TRBV5-5 with TRBJ2-1; D uncertain. CDR1 and CDR2 from the germline V gene are SGHKS and YYEKEE (reference sequence). The CDR3 is 14 amino acids. V was cut by 0 bases and J by 10 bases, with 14 bases left in between. The CDR3 DNA is TGTGCCAGCAGCTTGGCTCCGTGGGGTTGGGAGCAGTTCTTC. Protein: CASSLAPWGWEQFF.

This rearrangement joins TRBV20-1 to TRBJ2-1; D tentatively reads TRBD1 or TRBD2 (5 bases each). The CDR3 totals 15 residues. V was shortened by 6 bases and J by 0 bases, with 15 bases between the two germline ends. Germline-derived CDR1 and CDR2 are DFQATT and SNEGSKA (reference sequence). The CDR3 sequence: CSATGTASSYNEQFF. CDR3 sequence (DNA): TGCAGTGCCACCGGGACGGCGAGCTCCTACAATGAGCAGTTCTTC.

This clonotype has only a few counts. V gene TRBV27 combines with J gene TRBJ1-2; tentative D call: TRBD1 (5 bases). Trimming removed 5 bases from V and 6 bases from J, with 16 bases in between. Germline V CDR1 and CDR2: MNHEY, SMNVEV (reference sequence). The CDR3 runs to 14 residues. The CDR3 reads CASSGPSGYDGYTF. Here the CDR3 DNA reads TGTGCCAGCAGTGGCCCCTCAGGGTATGATGGCTACACCTTC.

V and J are TRBV6-5 and TRBJ1-2; D might be TRBD1 (5 bases). Trimming left V 0 bases short and J 4 bases short, with 15 bases between. The CDR3 length is 16 residues. Germline V gene lookup returns CDR1 MNHEY and CDR2 SVGAGI. The CDR3 region is CASSYSGPPGLYGYTF. Here the CDR3 DNA reads TGTGCCAGCAGTTACTCGGGCCCCCCAGGGCTCTATGGCTACACCTTC.

In its sample, this clonotype was seen many times. This sequence joins TRBV6-1 and TRBJ2-2; D might be TRBD2 (5 bases). V lost 6 bases and J 1 base, leaving 18 bases between the germline ends. Per the germline V gene, CDR1 is MNHNS and CDR2 is SASEGT. This CDR3 region has 17 residues. The CDR3 protein is CASSPPVGEGNTGELFF. Here the CDR3 DNA reads TGTGCCAGCAGCCCCCCTGTGGGAGAAGGGAACACCGGGGAGCTGTTTTTT.

This clonotype was observed at least ten times. The chain carries TRBV5-1 and TRBJ2-7; maybe TRBD1 (5 bases). This CDR3 is 13 amino acids long. The germline gives CDR1 SGHRS, CDR2 YFSETQ. Between the trimmed V and J ends, which lost 2 bases and 2 bases, there was a span of 8 bases. CDR3 region: CASSFQGTYEQYF. Written as DNA, the CDR3 is TGCGCCAGCAGCTTCCAGGGCACCTACGAGCAGTACTTC.

This clonotype occurred a few times. CDR3 amino acids: CASGDRAADTQYF. CDR3 nucleotide sequence: TGTGCCAGCGGGGACAGGGCGGCAGATACGCAGTATTTT. The chain combines TRBV5-4 with TRBJ2-3; 9 bases are a match to TRBD1. The CDR3 runs to 13 residues. Trimming removed 7 bases from V and 4 bases from J; junction bases left unmatched: 4. Germline V gene sequence: CDR1 SGHNT, CDR2 YYREEE (reference sequence).

The sample holds a few counts of this clonotype. The rearrangement uses TRBV3-1 and TRBJ2-7; D is unclear. The CDR3 has 11 amino acids. Germline assignment: CDR1 LGHDT and CDR2 YNNKEL (reference sequence). The V end lost 1 base, the J end lost 7 bases, and 5 bases lay between the germline ends. The CDR3 DNA sequence: TGTGCCAGCAGCCAAGCCTGGGAGCAGTACTTC. Its protein is CASSQAWEQYF.

This clonotype was found a few times. The chain employs TRBV7-9 and TRBJ2-2; 7 bases fit TRBD1. The CDR3 has 17 amino acids. V was clipped by 7 bases and J by 3 bases; unmatched bases: 14. Looked up from germline, CDR1 is SEHNR and CDR2 is FQNEAQ (reference sequence). DNA for the CDR3: TGTGCCAGCAAATCGTATGAAAAGGGGGCCCACACCGGGGAGCTGTTTTTT. Protein sequence: CASKSYEKGAHTGELFF.

This sequence joins TRBV27 and TRBJ2-2, with 9 bases that match TRBD2. This CDR3 region has 18 residues. Germline V gene sequence: CDR1 MNHEY, CDR2 SMNVEV (reference sequence). After removal of 2 bases from V and 3 bases from J, the junction contained 10 bases not matched to a gene. CDR3 coding DNA: TGTGCCAGCAGTTTAAATCGGCGGGGGGGGGGGGACACCGGGGAGCTGTTTTTT. The encoded protein is CASSLNRRGGGDTGELFF.

Only a few counts were recorded for this clonotype. The genes are TRBV11-2 and TRBJ2-1, with 12 bases identical to TRBD2. The CDR3 spans 17 residues. J lost 8 bases, V lost 3 bases, and 11 bases had no gene match. Germline CDR1 SGHAT, CDR2 FQNNGV. CDR3 sequence reads: CASSLFRGLAGSDEQFF. CDR3 DNA sequence: TGTGCCAGCAGCTTGTTTCGAGGACTAGCGGGATCGGATGAGCAGTTCTTC.

The CDR3 loop reads CASSLVGSSGRHPYNEQFF. DNA of the CDR3: TGTGCCAGCAGCTTAGTTGGCTCTAGCGGGAGGCACCCCTACAATGAGCAGTTCTTC. This chain joins TRBV11-1 and TRBJ2-1, with TRBD2 identical over 11 bases. The trim removed 1 base at V and 2 bases at J, leaving 10 bases unmatched. Per the germline V gene, CDR1 is SGHAT and CDR2 is FQDESV (reference sequence). The CDR3 has 19 residues.

The chain employs TRBV20-1 and TRBJ2-3; D tentatively reads TRBD1 or TRBD2 (5 bases each). V shed 0 bases and J shed 4 bases, with 11 bases lying between them. CDR1 and CDR2 from the germline V gene are DFQATT and SNEGSKA (reference sequence). The CDR3 spans 14 residues. The CDR3 nucleotides are TGCAGTGCTAGAGATCGGGGCTACCCAGATACGCAGTATTTT. Its translation is CSARDRGYPDTQYF.

At least ten counts were recorded for this clonotype. This rearrangement joins TRBV20-1 to TRBJ1-1; D perhaps matches TRBD1 (6 bases). Germline CDR1 is DFQATT and CDR2 is SNEGSKA (reference sequence). The CDR3 covers 14 residues. V was shortened by 2 bases and J by 1 base, with 11 bases between the two germline ends. CDR3 coding DNA: TGCAGTGCTAGAAAGCGCAGGGGGAACACTGAAGCTTTCTTT. Translated, it gives CSARKRRGNTEAFF.

The J gene is TRBJ2-1, the V gene TRBV11-3; a possible D gene is TRBD2 (6 bases). V dropped 6 bases and J dropped 4 bases, with 19 bases sitting between them. Germline-derived CDR1 and CDR2 are SGHNT and YENEEA. This CDR3 has 16 residues. CDR3 nucleotide sequence: TGTGCCAGCAGTTGGGGGGTCCGGGCCGAATACAATGAGCAGTTCTTC. Translation: CASSWGVRAEYNEQFF.

On this clonotype: A much larger clone lies one base from this, so it may be a read error. As the CDR3 is not closed by the conserved phenylalanine or tryptophan, this likely results from a read error. The V and J genes are TRBV29-1 and TRBJ2-1; D perhaps matches TRBD2 (6 bases). The J call is in doubt because the DNA end fits TRBJ2-5 better. Germline V gene data show CDR1 as SQVTM and CDR2 as ANQGSEA. CDR3 length equals 13 residues. The DNA of the CDR3 is TGCAGCGCCGGCGCGGGGAAAATAGAGACCCAGTACTGC. Its translation is CSAGAGKIETQYC.

This chain connects TRBV10-3 to TRBJ1-5; 7 bases agree with TRBD1. With V trimmed by 6 bases and J by 2 bases, 4 bases remained unmatched. The CDR3 is 14 amino acids. In germline, CDR1 is ENHRY, CDR2 SYGVKD. The CDR3 spells CAISPGTGNQPQHF. CDR3 sequence (DNA): TGTGCCATCAGCCCCGGGACAGGCAATCAGCCCCAGCATTTT.

This clonotype was seen only a few times. The chain carries TRBV19 and TRBJ1-2, with unresolved D. This CDR3 region has 14 residues. The germline V gene has CDR1 LNHDA and CDR2 SQIVND (reference sequence). V was shortened by 4 bases and J by 10 bases, with 19 bases between the two germline ends. The CDR3 DNA reads as TGTGCCAGTAGTAACCTTCGGAGCCGGAATGTCTACACCTTC. Its translation: CASSNLRSRNVYTF.

V is TRBV2 and J is TRBJ1-2; TRBD1 agrees at 8 bases. Germline CDR1 reads SNHLY; CDR2 reads FYNNEI. V trimming: 2 bases; J trimming: 8 bases; junction bases outside the gene matches: 7. CDR3 size: 14 residues. CDR3 protein: CASSETGQGRGYTF. In DNA form, the CDR3 reads TGTGCCAGCAGTGAAACTGGACAGGGACGGGGCTACACCTTC.

This clonotype came up a few times. The J gene is TRBJ1-2, the V gene TRBV5-1, with D possibly being TRBD1 (6 bases). CDR3 size: 14 residues. Germline values: CDR1 SGHRS, CDR2 YFSETQ. V shed 3 bases and J shed 5 bases, with 14 bases lying between them. In nucleotides, the CDR3 is TGCGCCAGCAGCTCGGGGGCACTGGGATATGGCTACACCTTC. Its protein product is CASSSGALGYGYTF.

This clonotype appeared many times. The genes are TRBV6-2 or TRBV6-3 and TRBJ1-5; D may be TRBD1 (6 bases). The germline gives CDR1 MNHEY, CDR2 SVGEGT. This CDR3 has 17 residues. The ends were cut back, 5 bases at V and 0 bases at J, with 17 bases in the middle. The CDR3 bases are TGTGCCAGCAGTGAAAAGAAAGCAGGGGCTAGCAATCAGCCCCAGCATTTT. Translation: CASSEKKAGASNQPQHF.

Ten or more counts support this clonotype. V usage is TRBV20-1 and J usage is TRBJ2-5, with 9 nucleotides matching TRBD1. The CDR3 spans 14 residues. Germline V gives CDR1 DFQATT, CDR2 SNEGSKA (reference sequence). The trim removed 6 bases at V and 5 bases at J, leaving 10 bases unmatched. The CDR3 sequence: CSAPQTGGRETQYF. In DNA form, the CDR3 reads TGCAGTGCCCCTCAGACAGGGGGTCGTGAGACCCAGTACTTC.

This clonotype has at least ten counts. The genes are TRBV12-3 or TRBV12-4 and TRBJ2-7; 8 bases agree with TRBD1. The CDR3 has 15 amino acids. The V segment lost 5 bases and the J segment 2 bases; nucleotides outside the gene matches: 8. This CDR3 reads CASSLQGALPYEQYF. Here the CDR3 DNA reads TGTGCCAGCAGTCTCCAGGGGGCGCTTCCCTACGAGCAGTACTTC.

This clonotype was detected a few times. The rearrangement joins TRBV6-1 to TRBJ1-6; weak D call: TRBD1 (5 bases). Trimming removed 3 bases from V and 7 bases from J, with 16 bases in between. This CDR3 has 16 residues. CDR1 and CDR2 (germline): MNHNS, SASEGT. CDR3 nucleotide sequence: TGTGCCAGCAGTGATCCGGAGGGGAGACCCAATTCACCCCTCCACTTT. Residues: CASSDPEGRPNSPLHF.

This rearrangement joins TRBV4-1 to TRBJ2-1, with D perhaps matching TRBD1 (7 bases). The CDR3 is made up of 17 amino acids. The V end lost 8 bases, the J end lost 7 bases, and 27 bases lay between the germline ends. Germline lookup yields CDR1 MGHRA and CDR2 YSYEKL. The CDR3 loop is CASQDLGGEGAWNEQFF. CDR3 coding DNA: TGCGCCAGCCAGGATCTCGGGGGAGAGGGGGCTTGGAATGAGCAGTTCTTC.

This clonotype has just a few counts. CDR3 region: CASSFSLREQFF. CDR3 sequence (DNA): TGTGCCAGTAGTTTCTCTTTGCGGGAGCAGTTCTTC. The V gene is TRBV19, the J gene TRBJ2-1; no reliable D call. With 5 bases removed from V and 10 bases from J, the gap between germline ends came to 12 bases. This CDR3 spans 12 amino acids. Germline V lookup: CDR1 LNHDA, CDR2 SQIVND (reference sequence).

Ten or more counts support this clonotype. The rearrangement uses TRBV6-1 and TRBJ1-1, with unresolved D. Germline CDR1 and CDR2: MNHNS and SASEGT. Trimming cost V 0 bases and J 5 bases, with 13 bases left between them. The CDR3 contains 15 residues. CDR3 amino acids: CASSEARQQTTEAFF. CDR3 nucleotides: TGTGCCAGCAGTGAAGCGCGGCAGCAAACGACTGAAGCTTTCTTT.

The rearrangement uses TRBV7-2 and TRBJ2-7; 9 positions agree with TRBD2. Germline V gene data show CDR1 as SGHTA and CDR2 as FQGNSA. The V gene end was trimmed by 5 bases and the J gene end by 9 bases; junction bases not matched to a gene: 14. This CDR3 has 15 amino acids. The CDR3 nucleotides read TGTGCCAGCAGCAGCCATAGCGGGAGTGGGGGGTGGCAGTACTTC. Translation: CASSSHSGSGGWQYF.

V usage is TRBV2 and J usage is TRBJ1-3; D is ambiguous. CDR1 and CDR2 from the germline V gene are SNHLY and FYNNEI. The V end was cut by 4 bases, the J end by 4 bases, with 14 bases between. The CDR3 sequence is 15 residues long. The CDR3 is CASSADSRVGNTIYF. The CDR3 bases are TGTGCCAGCAGTGCCGACTCTAGGGTAGGAAACACCATATATTTT.

Concerning this clonotype itself: It differs at one base from a far larger clone, so likely a read error. The V call is TRBV6-2 or TRBV6-3, the J call TRBJ2-3, with 10 bases matching TRBD2. This CDR3 region has 22 residues. The germline gives CDR1 MNHEY, CDR2 SVGEGT. With V trimmed by 6 bases and J by 4 bases, 28 bases remained unmatched. The CDR3 loop is CASSCPSPRLAGVTHPPDTQYF. The CDR3 coding sequence is TGTGCCAGCAGCTGTCCCTCACCACGGCTAGCGGGAGTAACCCACCCACCAGATACGCAGTATTTT.